One T cell receptor beta chain is described in this entry. Germline and junction disagree at one end, which may indicate a read error. The germline V gene encodes CDR1 DFQATT and CDR2 SNEGSKA (reference sequence). The CDR3 covers 17 residues. This entry is derived from a study of identical twins. TCRdb analysed the 5' RACE reads with MiXCR anew, one entry per CDR3 protein. Altogether nearly 900,000 distinct CDR3 sequences are present, 12% being singletons, with the ten largest covering roughly 1.6%. Another study also made use of these data, one on yellow fever vaccine responses in identical twins.

Sequencing was carried out using PBMCs. The chain joins TRBV20-1 to TRBJ2-3; 10 nucleotides align to TRBD2. The sequence came from a woman between 18 and 29 years old in good health. CDR3 region: CCARDASGGDYTDTQYF. For the CDR3, the DNA is TGCTGTGCTAGAGATGCGAGCGGGGGGGATTACACAGATACGCAGTATTTT.